There are a few counts of the clone carrying this TCR beta chain. Its antigen remains unknown. The entry originates in a study of identical twins. Whole-study findings and limits: Compared with models, monozygotic twins showed more out-of-frame TCR alpha sharing.

MiXCR, run by TCRdb on the 5' RACE reads, gives a single entry per CDR3 protein. The table includes fewer than 550,000 distinct CDR3 sequences, around an eighth detected once. The CDR3 totals 15 residues. The J segment lost 5 bases and the V segment lost 3 bases, leaving 3 bases of the junction unmatched. The germline CDR1 and CDR2 sequences are MNHEY and SMNVEV (reference sequence). These data were also reused for a study on yellow fever vaccine responses in identical twins.

The chain employs TRBV27 and TRBJ2-1; 11 bases are a match to TRBD2. The sequencing sample was made of CD4+ T cells sorted from blood. The TCR comes from a woman aged 18-29 years in good health. The CDR3, as DNA: TGTGCCAGCAGTTTCCGACTAGCGGGGAACAATGAGCAGTTCTTC. Protein: CASSFRLAGNNEQFF.